The rows below give T cell receptor beta chains drawn from one sample of a study of PD-1 blockade in classical Hodgkin lymphoma. Data came from immunoSEQ multiplex PCR; TCRdb stores just in-frame clones and leaves some out. The data show 85,000 to 90,000 clones, with around nine tenths seen just once and 2.5% to 3.5% held by the top ten. Sequenced material: peripheral blood mononuclear cells (PBMCs), taken before the fourth cycle of nivolumab. These receptor sequences come from a human donor with classical Hodgkin lymphoma. Both conserved end residues are part of each CDR3. D genes are given only for firm matches. Not every row has a clone size; where given, it reads once, few, many or a size class.

TRBJ1-1 . TRBV30 TRBD1 TGTGCCTGGAGTGACGGGATCCAGGGGGCGGACACTGAAGCTTTCTTT CAWSDGIQGADTEAFF
TRBJ1-1 few TRBV19 . TGTGCCAGTAGTAACGGGGTTTCGGAAGCTTTCTTT CASSNGVSEAFF
TRBJ1-4 . TRBV6-6 . TGTGCCAGCAGTTACTCGGCTGAAAAACTGTTTTTT CASSYSAEKLFF
TRBJ2-1 . TRBV11-3 . TGTGCCAGCGCCAACCTCGATGAGCAGTTCTTC CASANLDEQFF
TRBJ1-1 . TRBV6-5 . TGTGCCAGCAGTTATTACAGAGAGTCTGAAGCTTTCTTT CASSYYRESEAFF
TRBJ2-7 . TRBV11-2 . TGTGCCAGCAGCCTGGGGTCCAATTCGAGGGCCTACGAGCAGTACTTC CASSLGSNSRAYEQYF
TRBJ2-3 . TRBV6-5 . TGTGCCAGCAGTTACTCGAACGGGGTTAGGTATTTT CASSYSNGVRYF
TRBJ2-1 . TRBV19 . TGTGCCAGTAGTATAGAGGGTCCGGAACTAGCAGACTACAATGAGCAGTTCTTC CASSIEGPELADYNEQFF
TRBJ1-1 . TRBV2 . TGTGCCAGCAGTGAGATTCCAGGAGACACTGAAGCTTTCTTT CASSEIPGDTEAFF
TRBJ2-5 . TRBV9 . TGTGCCAGCAGCGTCCCCAGCCCCCAAGAGACCCAGTACTTC CASSVPSPQETQYF
TRBJ2-2 . TRBV6-5 . TGTGCCAGCAGTTACGGTCCCCGGCCCGGGGAGCTGTTTTTT CASSYGPRPGELFF